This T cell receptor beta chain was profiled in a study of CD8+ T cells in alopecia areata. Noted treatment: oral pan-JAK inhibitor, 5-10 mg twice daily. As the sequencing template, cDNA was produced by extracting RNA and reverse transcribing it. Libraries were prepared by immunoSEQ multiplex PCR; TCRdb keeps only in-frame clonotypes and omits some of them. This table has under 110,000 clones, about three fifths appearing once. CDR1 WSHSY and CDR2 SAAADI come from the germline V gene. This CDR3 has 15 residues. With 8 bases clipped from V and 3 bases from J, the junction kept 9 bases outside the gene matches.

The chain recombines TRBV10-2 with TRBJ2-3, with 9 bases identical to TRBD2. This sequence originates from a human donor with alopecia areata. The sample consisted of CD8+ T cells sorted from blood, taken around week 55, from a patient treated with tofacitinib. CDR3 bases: TGCGCCAGCGGGAATAGCGGGGGAGGGACAGATACGCAGTATTTT. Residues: CASGNSGGGTDTQYF.